This TCR beta chain was observed in a study of blood T cells in healthy people across ages. Study-level background: Per two T cells, template switching captured roughly one barcoded beta molecule.

A second PCR of 7 to 11 cycles used a sample-barcoded 5' primer and a J-beta primer mix. Sequencing of every sample gave 3 million or more CDR3-containing paired-end reads. Each CDR3 protein gets one entry after TCRdb re-called the 5' RACE reads with MiXCR. The table lists 1.5 million to 1.9 million distinct CDR3 sequences, approximately 43% of them singletons. This clonotype was seen a few times. Its matching antigen is unknown. Overall study results and limits: More naive CD4+ cells and higher diversity were found in long-lived than in aged donors.

The V and J ends lost 4 bases and 4 bases, in that order; junction bases with no gene match: 10. The germline V gene encodes CDR1 SGDLS and CDR2 YYNGEE. The CDR3 extends over 18 amino acids. This clonotype was sampled from a woman aged 18-35 years in good health. What was sequenced was blood. This chain links TRBV9 with TRBJ2-3; 15 positions agree with TRBD2. The CDR3 DNA reads TGTGCCAGCAGCTCGGGACTAGCGGGGGGTCCCACCCCAGATACGCAGTATTTT. It encodes CASSSGLAGGPTPDTQYF.